These 18 T cell receptor beta chains originate from one sample sequenced in a study of blood T cell repertoires in COVID-19. Profiling relied on immunoSEQ multiplex PCR, and the TCRdb table lists in-frame clones only, not all of them. Of around 250,000 clones listed, roughly 85% were seen once; the top ten hold approximately 8.6%. Specimen: PBMCs or T cells enriched from blood (not recorded which). The receptors were gathered from a woman aged 45-59 years with acute COVID-19.

V gene TRBV2 combines with J gene TRBJ1-1; D not resolved. CDR1 is SNHLY, CDR2 FYNNEI, per germline. This CDR3 spans 16 amino acids. Deletions cut 0 bases from V and 1 base from J, with 12 bases between. The CDR3 region is CASSEAALGGNTEAFF. Here the CDR3 DNA reads TGTGCCAGCAGTGAAGCGGCGTTGGGAGGGAACACTGAAGCTTTCTTT.

This sequence joins TRBV10-3 and TRBJ1-4; D possibly corresponds to TRBD1 (5 bases). Looked up from germline, CDR1 is ENHRY and CDR2 is SYGVKD. V was clipped by 11 bases and J by 3 bases, with 13 bases between them. There are 13 residues in the CDR3. CDR3 amino acids: CAATQGSNEKLFF. In nucleotides, the CDR3 is TGTGCCGCCACGCAGGGATCTAATGAAAAACTGTTTTTT.

The V gene is TRBV5-1, the J gene TRBJ2-3; TRBD2 aligns across 13 bases. The germline gives CDR1 SGHRS, CDR2 YFSETQ. Germline trimming cut 0 bases from V and 3 bases from J; bases unmatched to any gene: 7. The CDR3 loop spans 18 amino acids. The CDR3 loop reads CASSLGTSGGLVTDTQYF. In DNA form, the CDR3 reads TGCGCCAGCAGCTTGGGGACTAGCGGGGGACTTGTAACAGATACGCAGTATTTT.

The chain recombines TRBV2 with TRBJ2-3; tentative D call: TRBD2 (5 bases). V lost 7 bases and J 3 bases, leaving 14 bases between the germline ends. The CDR3 sequence is 14 residues long. CDR1 and CDR2 (germline): SNHLY, FYNNEI. In DNA, the CDR3 is TGTGCCAGCAAGCCGGGAACTACTACAGATACGCAGTATTTT. Protein product: CASKPGTTTDTQYF. Filled out from reference TRBV2 and TRBJ2-3, the complete variable domain reads EPEVTQTPSHQVTQMGQEVILRCVPISNHLYFYWYRQILGQKVEFLVSFYNNEISEKSEIFDDQFSVERPDGSNFTLKIRSTKLEDSAMYFCASKPGTTTDTQYFGPGTRLTVL.

The V call is TRBV5-1, the J call TRBJ1-2; D might be TRBD1 (6 bases). Trimming cost V 4 bases and J 5 bases, with 9 bases left between them. The CDR3 loop spans 12 amino acids. The germline V gene encodes CDR1 SGHRS and CDR2 YFSETQ. CDR3: CASSMGTYGYTF. The CDR3 DNA sequence: TGCGCCAGCAGCATGGGGACATATGGCTACACCTTC.

The V gene is TRBV7-9, the J gene TRBJ1-2, with D uncertain. This CDR3 is 15 amino acids long. CDR1 and CDR2 from the germline V gene are SEHNR and FQNEAQ (reference sequence). V was trimmed by 0 bases and J by 1 base, leaving 9 bases between them. The CDR3 DNA follows: TGTGCCAGCAGCTTAGCGGCAACCCATAACTATGGCTACACCTTC. Protein: CASSLAATHNYGYTF.

V is TRBV19 and J is TRBJ1-5; D is unclear. With 8 bases removed from V and 3 bases from J, the gap between germline ends came to 14 bases. Per the germline V gene, CDR1 is LNHDA and CDR2 is SQIVND (reference sequence). This CDR3 contains 14 residues. The CDR3: CASCVGAYNQPQHF. In DNA form, the CDR3 reads TGTGCCAGTTGTGTAGGAGCCTACAATCAGCCCCAGCATTTT.

Regarding this clone: A read error may account for a junction end that differs from germline. The chain uses TRBV5-8 and TRBJ1-5, with 11 bases aligning to TRBD1. Germline V gene sequence: CDR1 SGHTS, CDR2 YDEGEE. This CDR3 comprises 14 residues. CDR3 DNA: TGTGCCAGCAGCTTGCGGGACAGGGGGAGCGAGATTTATTTT. Translated, it gives CASSLRDRGSEIYF.

This clone was seen only a few times. V is TRBV6-5 and J is TRBJ2-3; TRBD1 is a possible D gene (6 bases). Trimming shortened V by 2 bases and J by 12 bases, and 15 bases separated the two germline ends. This CDR3 comprises 13 residues. From germline, CDR1 is MNHEY and CDR2 SVGAGI. The CDR3 reads CASSYPGQRGQYF. The CDR3 DNA follows: TGTGCCAGCAGTTACCCGGGACAACGAGGACAGTATTTT.

The chain carries TRBV19 and TRBJ2-3; perhaps TRBD2 as D (5 bases). V lost 1 base, J lost 1 base, and 9 bases lay in between. The CDR3 consists of 15 residues. Germline-derived CDR1 and CDR2 are LNHDA and SQIVND (reference sequence). Here the CDR3 reads CASSIGERRTDTQYF. The CDR3 nucleotides are TGTGCCAGTAGTATAGGAGAGCGGCGCACAGATACGCAGTATTTT. Complete variable domain (other parts from reference TRBV19 and TRBJ2-3): DGGITQSPKYLFRKEGQNVTLSCEQNLNHDAMYWYRQDPGQGLRLIYYSQIVNDFQKGDIAEGYSVSREKKESFPLTVTSAQKNPTAFYLCASSIGERRTDTQYFGPGTRLTVL.

V usage is TRBV6-5 and J usage is TRBJ1-3, with 10 bases lining up with TRBD1. Germline values: CDR1 MNHEY, CDR2 SVGAGI. Germline trimming cut 6 bases from V and 4 bases from J; bases unmatched to any gene: 6. The CDR3 runs to 15 residues. The CDR3 DNA reads as TGTGCCAGCAGAGCCGGGACAGGGGACGGAAACACCATATATTTT. This sequence encodes CASRAGTGDGNTIYF.

The V call is TRBV5-1, the J call TRBJ1-1; possible D gene TRBD1, 5 bases. The V end was cut by 4 bases, the J end by 3 bases, with 10 bases between. This CDR3 has 13 residues. From germline, CDR1 is SGHRS and CDR2 YFSETQ. Here the CDR3 reads CASSAGAYTEAFF. CDR3 in DNA: TGCGCCAGCAGCGCTGGGGCATACACTGAAGCTTTCTTT.

The chain combines TRBV7-8 with TRBJ1-4; TRBD1 agrees at 8 bases. After removal of 5 bases from V and 1 base from J, the junction contained 3 bases not matched to a gene. The CDR3 consists of 15 residues. The V gene's germline CDR1 is SGHVS and CDR2 FQNEAQ. The chain's CDR3 is CASSTDRGTNEKLFF. CDR3 nucleotides: TGTGCCAGCAGCACCGACAGGGGAACTAATGAAAAACTGTTTTTT. The variable domain in full, with the rest retrieved from reference TRBV7-8 and TRBJ1-4, is GAGVSQSPRYKVAKRGQDVALRCDPISGHVSLFWYQQALGQGPEFLTYFQNEAQLDKSGLPSDRFFAERPEGSVSTLKIQRTQQEDSAVYLCASSTDRGTNEKLFFGSGTQLSVL.

The rearrangement joins TRBV30 to TRBJ1-4, with TRBD1 identical over 8 bases. V shed 4 bases, J shed 0 bases, and the junction held 7 bases outside the gene matches. Germline CDR1 GTSNPN, CDR2 SVGIG (reference sequence). This CDR3 has 16 amino acids. The CDR3 region is CAWNYRGYATNEKLFF. CDR3 coding DNA: TGTGCCTGGAATTACAGGGGGTATGCAACTAATGAAAAACTGTTTTTT.

The chain is built from TRBV3-1 (or the pseudogene TRBV3-2) and TRBJ1-4; D unresolved. Germline loops: CDR1 LGHDT, CDR2 YNNKEL (reference sequence). The CDR3 runs 15 residues. Between the trimmed V and J ends, which lost 0 bases and 2 bases, there was a span of 7 bases. The CDR3 nucleotides read TGTGCCAGCAGCCAAGATGGGAGTACTAATGAAAAACTGTTTTTT. Amino acids: CASSQDGSTNEKLFF.

The rearrangement links TRBV30 to TRBJ1-1; D remains unclear. The V end lost 1 base, the J end lost 1 base, and 7 bases lay between the germline ends. The CDR3 runs to 13 residues. Germline V lookup: CDR1 GTSNPN, CDR2 SVGIG (reference sequence). The CDR3 DNA is TGTGCCTGGAGTGCCAGGTCGAACACTGAAGCTTTCTTT. Amino acids: CAWSARSNTEAFF.

This clone showed up just once. The V and J genes are TRBV6-4 and TRBJ1-4, with 8 nucleotides matching TRBD1. The CDR3 length is 19 residues. J gave up 1 base and V 0 bases, and 10 bases lay outside the gene matches. CDR1 is MRHNA, CDR2 SNTAGT, per germline. CDR3 protein: CASSDSFRGQTLTNEKLFF. The CDR3 nucleotides read TGTGCCAGCAGTGACTCGTTCAGGGGGCAAACATTAACTAATGAAAAACTGTTTTTT.

In its sample, this clone was seen a few times. For the CDR3, the DNA is TGTGCCATCAGACTTCTGACAGGGAACTATGGCTACACCTTC. Translated, it gives CAIRLLTGNYGYTF. This rearrangement joins TRBV10-3 to TRBJ1-2; 7 bases are shared with TRBD1. This CDR3 spans 14 amino acids. The V gene end was trimmed by 6 bases and the J gene end by 2 bases; junction bases not matched to a gene: 6. CDR1 and CDR2 from the germline V gene are ENHRY and SYGVKD.